A selection of T cell receptor beta chains follows, all from one sample in a study of T cell repertoires in ileal Crohn's disease. Generated by immunoSEQ multiplex PCR, the TCRdb table keeps only in-frame clones and is missing some. The data contain 8,000 to 9,500 clones, roughly 85% of them singletons. Input material: ileal tissue. These receptors were taken from an adult with Crohn's disease. The CDR3 runs from the conserved cysteine through the conserved F or W. D genes are given only for firm matches. The listing skips clone size in some rows; elsewhere it reads once, few, many or a size class.

.,TRBJ2-7,.,TRBV28,CASRQTQWSPPYEQYF,TGTGCCAGCAGACAAACCCAGTGGTCACCACCCTACGAGCAGTACTTC
.,TRBJ2-1,.,TRBV11-2,CASSPRSVSYNEQFF,TGTGCCAGCAGCCCTCGGAGTGTCTCCTACAATGAGCAGTTCTTC
.,TRBJ2-7,.,TRBV7-8,CASSFLGYEQYF,TGTGCCAGCAGCTTTTTGGGTTACGAGCAGTACTTC
TRBD1,TRBJ1-5,.,TRBV18,CASSPPGQGYNQPQHF,TGTGCCAGCTCACCTCCGGGACAGGGGTACAATCAGCCCCAGCATTTT
.,TRBJ2-1,.,TRBV2,CASSGRIGEQFF,TGTGCCAGCAGTGGTAGAATAGGTGAGCAGTTCTTC
TRBD1,TRBJ1-1,.,TRBV28,CASSSGDRATEAFF,TGTGCCAGCAGTTCCGGAGACAGGGCCACTGAAGCTTTCTTT
TRBD2,TRBJ2-7,once,TRBV28,CATGEWGGGEQYF,TGTGCCACCGGGGAATGGGGGGGAGGCGAGCAGTACTTC
TRBD2,TRBJ2-2,once,TRBV19,CASRTSRNTGELFF,TGTGCCAGTAGGACTAGCAGGAACACCGGGGAGCTGTTTTTT
.,TRBJ1-4,.,TRBV5-1,CASSLGGEVREKLFF,TGCGCCAGCAGCTTGGGAGGGGAAGTTCGGGAAAAACTGTTTTTT
.,TRBJ1-2,once,TRBV6-6,CASSYPLDAEFGYTF,TGTGCCAGCAGTTACCCCCTGGACGCCGAATTTGGCTACACCTTC
.,TRBJ2-7,.,TRBV10-2,CASSPAGSSYEQYF,TGCGCCAGCAGTCCCGCCGGGAGCTCCTACGAGCAGTACTTC
.,TRBJ1-4,.,TRBV6-4,CAPPGPTLEKLFF,TGTGCCCCCCCCGGACCCACGTTGGAAAAACTGTTTTTT
TRBD1,TRBJ1-2,.,TRBV2,CASTRQGANYGYTF,TGTGCCAGCACCCGACAGGGGGCTAACTATGGCTACACCTTC
.,TRBJ1-2,.,TRBV5-8,CASRSGRARGYTF,TGTGCCAGCAGGTCAGGGAGGGCGCGAGGCTACACCTTC
.,TRBJ1-5,.,TRBV6-1,CASSLYSENQPQHF,TGTGCCAGCAGTCTCTACTCCGAAAATCAGCCCCAGCATTTT
.,TRBJ1-1,.,TRBV7-9,CASSQGRLWGINTEAFF,TGTGCCAGCAGCCAAGGCCGACTATGGGGGATCAACACTGAAGCTTTCTTT
.,TRBJ1-6,once,TRBV5-1,CASSPEGSGDLGSPLHF,TGCGCCAGCAGCCCAGAGGGCTCCGGGGATTTAGGTTCACCCCTCCACTTT
.,TRBJ2-7,.,TRBV6-5,CASSSAYEQYF,TGTGCCAGCAGTTCCGCGTACGAGCAGTACTTC
.,TRBJ2-5,few,TRBV27,CASSSLVGGLETQYF,TGTGCCAGCAGCTCTCTCGTGGGGGGGCTCGAGACCCAGTACTTC
.,TRBJ2-7,.,TRBV19,CASSIRLAGAYEQYF,TGTGCCAGTAGTATCAGGCTAGCTGGAGCCTACGAGCAGTACTTC
.,TRBJ1-5,few,TRBV2,CASSERQGRFNSNQPQHF,TGTGCCAGCAGTGAACGGCAGGGGAGGTTTAATAGCAATCAGCCCCAGCATTTT
.,TRBJ1-5,.,TRBV2,CASSEIQVDQPQHF,TGTGCCAGCAGTGAAATACAGGTAGATCAGCCCCAGCATTTT
.,TRBJ1-5,.,TRBV15,CATSRPGAASLSNQPQHF,TGTGCCACCAGCAGACCCGGGGCCGCCTCTTTGAGCAATCAGCCCCAGCATTTT
.,TRBJ2-1,once,TRBV5-1,CASSLDYNEQFF,TGCGCCAGCAGCTTGGACTACAATGAGCAGTTCTTC
.,TRBJ2-2,.,TRBV27,CASTPILDTGELFF,TGTGCCAGCACCCCAATTCTAGACACCGGGGAGCTGTTTTTT
.,TRBJ1-5,.,TRBV19,CASSRRGGGNQPQHF,TGTGCCAGTAGTAGGCGTGGGGGCGGAAATCAGCCCCAGCATTTT
.,TRBJ1-2,.,TRBV10-3,CAISEERGSGYTF,TGTGCCATCAGTGAAGAGAGGGGTAGTGGCTACACCTTC
TRBD1,TRBJ2-7,.,TRBV29-1,CSVGQGMRWQYF,TGCAGCGTTGGACAGGGGATGCGGTGGCAGTACTTC
TRBD2,TRBJ2-7,.,TRBV10-2,CASSERVAGAYEQYF,TGCGCCAGCAGTGAGAGGGTTGCGGGAGCCTACGAGCAGTACTTC
.,TRBJ1-1,once,TRBV28,CASRYRIGWTEAFF,TGTGCCAGCAGGTACAGGATCGGGTGGACTGAAGCTTTCTTT
TRBD1,TRBJ1-5,.,TRBV15,CATSRGTGGGQPQHF,TGTGCCACCAGCAGAGGGACAGGGGGAGGTCAGCCCCAGCATTTT
.,TRBJ2-6,.,TRBV5-4,CASSIQDSGANVLTF,TGTGCCAGCAGCATTCAGGACTCTGGGGCCAACGTCCTGACTTTC
.,TRBJ1-1,.,TRBV18,CASSPRPAGETEAFF,TGTGCCAGCTCCCCAAGGCCTGCAGGGGAGACTGAAGCTTTCTTT
.,TRBJ2-7,.,TRBV18,CASSGPHEQYF,TGTGCCAGCTCGGGGCCGCACGAGCAGTACTTC
.,TRBJ2-1,.,TRBV7-9,CASSSILDWAEQFF,TGTGCCAGCAGCTCAATACTCGACTGGGCTGAGCAGTTCTTC
.,TRBJ2-3,once,TRBV15,CATSATRGAGTDTQYF,TGTGCCACCAGCGCTACTCGGGGGGCCGGCACAGATACGCAGTATTTT
TRBD2,TRBJ2-1,.,TRBV6-6,CASSPLAGYQQFF,TGTGCCAGCAGCCCGCTAGCGGGGTATCAGCAGTTCTTC
.,TRBJ1-1,.,TRBV18,CASSPAQGQNTEAFF,TGTGCCAGCTCACCCGCACAGGGACAGAACACTGAAGCTTTCTTT
.,TRBJ1-2,.,TRBV5-6,CASSLVTGGYGYTF,TGTGCCAGCAGCTTGGTTACAGGAGGCTATGGCTACACCTTC